The 10 T cell receptor beta chains below all came from one sample that was sequenced in a study of beta chain features in type 1 diabetes. Regarding the study as a whole: Moderate but significant shortening of TCRB CDR3s was recorded in all four CD4+ subsets from Type 1 diabetes patients.

These receptors lack a known antigen. Since all of the isolated RNA was reverse transcribed, expressed TCRB transcripts were what got sequenced. Clones were sequenced by immunoSEQ multiplex PCR, and TCRdb holds only the in-frame ones, with some missing. Among 130,000 to 150,000 clones listed, about 13% were seen once. Sample: central memory CD4+ T cells from blood. These receptors all come from a man aged 18 to 35 with type 1 diabetes.

This clone was seen a handful of times. This chain connects TRBV28 to TRBJ2-7; maybe TRBD1 (6 bases). Germline V gene data show CDR1 as MDHEN and CDR2 as SYDVKM. Trimming removed 6 bases at V and 3 bases at J, with 15 bases between. CDR3 size: 14 residues. The chain's CDR3 is CASSPKMDSYEQYF. The DNA of the CDR3 is TGTGCCAGCAGCCCGAAGATGGACAGCTACGAGCAGTACTTC.

The chain recombines TRBV4-1 with TRBJ2-7; D is perhaps TRBD1 (6 bases). The CDR3 sequence is 15 residues long. V lost 1 base to trimming and J lost 2 bases, with 12 bases between them. Germline V gene lookup returns CDR1 MGHRA and CDR2 YSYEKL. As DNA, the CDR3 is TGCGCCAGCAGCCAAGGACAGGCAGGGCCCTACGAGCAGTACTTC. This translates into CASSQGQAGPYEQYF.

The genes are TRBV6-5 and TRBJ1-5, with TRBD1 matching over 7 bases. Germline loops: CDR1 MNHEY, CDR2 SVGAGI. The length of the CDR3 is 14 residues. After removal of 5 bases from V and 5 bases from J, the junction contained 6 bases not matched to a gene. The CDR3 nucleotides are TGTGCCAGCAGTGACGGACAGGTGGATCAGCCCCAGCATTTT. Amino acids: CASSDGQVDQPQHF.

This clone occurred a few times. The chain has TRBV27 and TRBJ1-2, with TRBD1 identical over 9 bases. J lost 4 bases, V lost 2 bases, and 8 bases had no gene match. This CDR3 has 16 residues. The germline gives CDR1 MNHEY, CDR2 SMNVEV (reference sequence). CDR3 sequence reads: CASSLAGTGSSYGYTF. CDR3 bases: TGTGCCAGCAGTTTAGCGGGGACAGGGTCCAGCTATGGCTACACCTTC.

This clone occurred a few times. The genes are TRBV7-9 and TRBJ1-2; D might be TRBD1 (5 bases). Trimming shortened V by 0 bases and J by 7 bases, and 9 bases separated the two germline ends. CDR3 length: 13 residues. Germline V lookup: CDR1 SEHNR, CDR2 FQNEAQ (reference sequence). The CDR3 DNA reads as TGTGCCAGCAGCTTAGCGCCAGACAGTGGCTACACCTTC. Protein: CASSLAPDSGYTF. The variable domain in full, completed from reference TRBV7-9 and TRBJ1-2, reads DTGVSQNPRHKITKRGQNVTFRCDPISEHNRLYWYRQTLGQGPEFLTYFQNEAQLEKSRLLSDRFSAERPKGSFSTLEIQRTEQGDSAMYLCASSLAPDSGYTFGSGTRLTVV.

This chain connects TRBV10-3 to TRBJ2-1; D may be TRBD1 or TRBD2 (6 bases each). Germline values: CDR1 ENHRY, CDR2 SYGVKD. The CDR3 runs 14 residues. V was pared by 3 bases and J by 5 bases, with 11 bases between. CDR3 nucleotide sequence: TGTGCCATCAGTGATTTGGGGGGCAACAATGAGCAGTTCTTC. Translation: CAISDLGGNNEQFF.

This rearrangement joins TRBV5-6 to TRBJ2-4; D may be TRBD1 (5 bases). The length of the CDR3 is 15 residues. CDR1 is SGHDT, CDR2 YYEEEE, per germline. Deletions cut 2 bases from V and 0 bases from J, with 9 bases between. CDR3 sequence: CASSFSGLAKNIQYF. As DNA, the CDR3 is TGTGCCAGCAGCTTTTCAGGGCTAGCCAAAAACATTCAGTACTTC. Full variable domain (remainder filled in from reference TRBV5-6 and TRBJ2-4): DAGVTQSPTHLIKTRGQQVTLRCSPKSGHDTVSWYQQALGQGPQFIFQYYEEEERQRGNFPDRFSGHQFPNYSSELNVNALLLGDSALYLCASSFSGLAKNIQYFGAGTRLSVL.

This clone was picked up a small number of times. CDR3 region: CASSSSQETQYF. Written as DNA, the CDR3 is TGTGCCAGTAGTAGCAGCCAAGAGACCCAGTACTTC. The rearrangement uses TRBV19 and TRBJ2-5; no firm D call. Between the trimmed V and J ends, which lost 4 bases and 1 base, there was a span of 4 bases. This CDR3 region has 12 residues. Germline values: CDR1 LNHDA, CDR2 SQIVND (reference sequence).

This clone has a handful of counts. CDR3: CAWRGASSNQPQHF. CDR3 DNA: TGTGCCTGGAGGGGGGCTAGTAGCAATCAGCCCCAGCATTTT. V gene TRBV30 combines with J gene TRBJ1-5, with TRBD1 as a possible D gene (6 bases). The germline V gene has CDR1 GTSNPN and CDR2 SVGIG (reference sequence). The CDR3 is made up of 14 amino acids. V was shortened by 3 bases and J by 0 bases, with 9 bases between the two germline ends.

The sample holds many counts of this clone. The rearrangement links TRBV5-1 to TRBJ2-7; 11 bases are a match to TRBD1. CDR3 length: 15 residues. The germline V gene has CDR1 SGHRS and CDR2 YFSETQ. V lost 4 bases and J lost 7; bases outside the gene matches: 10. The CDR3 DNA reads TGCGCCAGCAGCACCGGGACAGGGGGTTCGGAAGAGCAGTACTTC. Translating it yields CASSTGTGGSEEQYF.